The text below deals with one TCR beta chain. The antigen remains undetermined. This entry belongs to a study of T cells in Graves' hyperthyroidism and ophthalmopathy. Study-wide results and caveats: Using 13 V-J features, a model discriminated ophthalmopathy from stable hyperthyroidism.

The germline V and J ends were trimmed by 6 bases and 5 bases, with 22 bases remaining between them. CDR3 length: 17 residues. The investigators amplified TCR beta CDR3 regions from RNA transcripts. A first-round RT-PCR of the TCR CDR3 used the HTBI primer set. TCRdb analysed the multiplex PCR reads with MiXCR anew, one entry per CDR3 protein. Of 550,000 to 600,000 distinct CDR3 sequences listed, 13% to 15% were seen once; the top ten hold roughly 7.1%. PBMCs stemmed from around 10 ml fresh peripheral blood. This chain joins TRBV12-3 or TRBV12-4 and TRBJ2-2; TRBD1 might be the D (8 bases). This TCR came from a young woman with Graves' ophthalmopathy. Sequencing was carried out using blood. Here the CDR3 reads CASRPGQGGELTGELFF. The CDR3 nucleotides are TGTGCCAGCAGACCCGGACAGGGAGGGGAACTGACCGGGGAGCTGTTTTTT.